What follows are 17 T cell receptor beta chains derived from one specimen sequenced in a study of OX40 agonist ivuxolimab in advanced cancers. The table came from immunoSEQ multiplex PCR; TCRdb's copy has only in-frame clones and leaves some out. The table has 65,000 to 95,000 clones, around 90% seen once. The sample in question was CD4+ or CD8+ T cells sorted from blood, obtained in a trial of the OX40 agonist ivuxolimab. Receptors were obtained from an adult with an advanced solid tumor such as melanoma, head and neck, liver or kidney cancer.

CDR3 sequence reads: CASSPNTGELFF. CDR3 bases: TGTGCCAGCTCACCGAACACCGGGGAGCTGTTTTTT. The J gene is TRBJ2-2, the V gene TRBV18; D unclear. The germline CDR1 and CDR2 sequences are KGHSH and LQKENI. This CDR3 comprises 12 residues. V was shortened by 3 bases and J by 1 base, with 0 bases between the two germline ends. The full variable domain, in which reference TRBV18 and TRBJ2-2 provide the parts outside the CDR3, is NAGVMQNPRHLVRRRGQEARLRCSPMKGHSHVYWYRQLPEEGLKFMVYLQKENIIDESGMPKERFSAEFPKEGPSILRIQQVVRGDSAAYFCASSPNTGELFFGEGSRLTVL.

The CDR3 DNA follows: TGTGCCAGCATGGGGAGGCTACCTTACGAGCAGTACTTC. This codes for CASMGRLPYEQYF. The chain links TRBV6-4 to TRBJ2-7; D might be TRBD2 (6 bases). Trimming pared 7 bases from V and 4 bases from J, leaving 14 bases between. CDR3 length: 13 amino acids. CDR1 MRHNA and CDR2 SNTAGT come from the germline V gene.

The rearrangement links TRBV28 to TRBJ2-3; the D gene is possibly TRBD1 (6 bases). The CDR3 has 12 residues. Germline V CDR1 and CDR2: MDHEN, SYDVKM. Trimming left V 10 bases short and J 4 bases short, with 12 bases between. CDR3 sequence reads: CATRQAADTQYF. The CDR3 region has the DNA TGTGCCACACGACAGGCAGCAGATACGCAGTATTTT.

V is TRBV7-3 and J is TRBJ2-5; D remains ambiguous. Trimming cost V 5 bases and J 7 bases, with 14 bases left between them. The CDR3 consists of 13 residues. Germline CDR1 reads SGHTA; CDR2 reads FQGTGA. The CDR3 bases are TGTGCCAGCAGCGAAGGACCAGACGGGACCCAGTACTTC. Translation: CASSEGPDGTQYF.

V gene TRBV15 combines with J gene TRBJ1-4, with unresolved D. V was trimmed by 1 base and J by 7 bases, leaving 4 bases between them. CDR1 LNHNV and CDR2 YYDKDF come from the germline V gene (reference sequence). The CDR3 runs to 12 residues. The CDR3: CATSRVVEKLFF. Written as DNA, the CDR3 is TGTGCCACCAGCAGAGTGGTTGAAAAACTGTTTTTT.

In this sample, this clone turned up once. The conserved phenylalanine or tryptophan normally closing the CDR3 is absent here, so this likely arose from a read error. V is TRBV6-5 and J is TRBJ1-6; the D gene is possibly TRBD1 (5 bases). V lost 6 bases and J lost 14, with 14 bases in between. The CDR3 spans 12 residues. Germline assignment: CDR1 MNHEY and CDR2 SVGAGI. CDR3 sequence (DNA): TGTGCCAGCAGAAACATAGGGGCGACCCTCCACCTT. Translating gives CASRNIGATLHL.

The chain uses TRBV15 and TRBJ1-2; no firm D call. V was shortened by 0 bases and J by 8 bases, with 10 bases between the two germline ends. The CDR3 contains 13 residues. CDR1 is LNHNV, CDR2 YYDKDF, per germline (reference sequence). This CDR3 reads CATSREEGRGYTF. The CDR3 DNA reads TGTGCCACCAGCAGAGAGGAGGGTCGAGGCTACACCTTC.

V usage is TRBV11-2 and J usage is TRBJ1-2; weak D call: TRBD1 (6 bases). The length of the CDR3 is 14 residues. CDR1 SGHAT and CDR2 FQNNGV come from the germline V gene. V gave up 5 bases and J gave up 6 bases, with 16 bases separating them. CDR3 sequence (DNA): TGTGCCAGCAGCCCACGTCCAGGGGCAGATGGCTACACCTTC. It encodes CASSPRPGADGYTF.

V usage is TRBV4-3 and J usage is TRBJ2-3; D remains ambiguous. Germline assignment: CDR1 LGHNA and CDR2 YSLEER. The CDR3 contains 12 residues. V gave up 0 bases and J gave up 6 bases, with 4 bases separating them. CDR3 nucleotide sequence: TGCGCCAGCAGCCAAGAAGGTGATACGCAGTATTTT. It codes for CASSQEGDTQYF.

V gene TRBV5-4 combines with J gene TRBJ2-1; D call uncertain. This CDR3 is 13 amino acids long. V gave up 1 base and J gave up 9 bases, with 11 bases separating them. CDR1 is SGHNT and CDR2 is YYREEE in the germline V gene (reference sequence). The CDR3: CASSLFAASEQFF. The CDR3 nucleotides read TGTGCCAGCAGCTTGTTCGCAGCGAGTGAGCAGTTCTTC.

The chain uses TRBV7-9 and TRBJ1-5; the D is unclear. Trimming pared 1 base from V and 2 bases from J, leaving 18 bases between. Germline lookup yields CDR1 SEHNR and CDR2 FQNEAQ (reference sequence). The CDR3 is 18 amino acids. CDR3 amino acids: CASSLGYTLENRNQPQHF. In DNA form, the CDR3 reads TGTGCCAGCAGCTTAGGATACACGCTAGAAAATCGCAATCAGCCCCAGCATTTT.

This sequence joins TRBV5-6 and TRBJ1-6; D might be TRBD1 (5 bases). The CDR3 runs to 14 residues. Deletions cut 0 bases from V and 7 bases from J, with 8 bases between. Germline loops: CDR1 SGHDT, CDR2 YYEEEE. The CDR3 sequence: CASSLAGGNSPLHF. In DNA form, the CDR3 reads TGTGCCAGCAGCTTGGCCGGGGGAAATTCACCCCTCCACTTT.

The V and J genes are TRBV7-8 and TRBJ2-3, with D tentatively TRBD1 or TRBD2 (5 bases each). Trimming took 5 bases from V and 6 from J, leaving 21 bases between them. CDR1 and CDR2 (germline): SGHVS, FQNEAQ. The CDR3 sequence is 16 residues long. The CDR3 DNA reads TGTGCCAGCAGCAATAACAACGGGGCTAACGGGGATACGCAGTATTTT. It codes for CASSNNNGANGDTQYF.

The chain carries TRBV5-6 and TRBJ1-6, with D tentatively TRBD1 (6 bases). The CDR3 consists of 14 residues. Germline CDR1 is SGHDT and CDR2 is YYEEEE. Trimming pared 0 bases from V and 11 bases from J, leaving 12 bases between. The CDR3 loop is CASSLGRGTTPLHF. The CDR3 bases are TGTGCCAGCAGCTTGGGCAGGGGTACGACACCCCTCCACTTT.

The rearrangement uses TRBV7-2 and TRBJ1-2, with D unclear. CDR1 is SGHTA and CDR2 is FQGNSA in the germline V gene. The CDR3 runs 14 residues. V dropped 5 bases and J dropped 8 bases, with 18 bases sitting between them. The CDR3 DNA sequence: TGTGCCAGCAGCCTTAGGGTTGGTAGGGAGGGCTACACCTTC. Translation: CASSLRVGREGYTF.

The chain is built from TRBV28 and TRBJ2-7; D ambiguous. Between the trimmed V and J ends, which lost 5 bases and 1 base, there was a span of 9 bases. The CDR3 has 13 amino acids. Germline V CDR1 and CDR2: MDHEN, SYDVKM. In DNA form, the CDR3 reads TGTGCCAGCAGTCGGATCGGGTCCTACGAGCAGTACTTC. Its translation: CASSRIGSYEQYF.

V is TRBV7-2 and J is TRBJ1-1, with D possibly being TRBD1 (5 bases). CDR3 length: 15 amino acids. In germline, CDR1 is SGHTA, CDR2 FQGNSA. The V gene lost 3 bases and the J gene lost 5 bases, with 16 bases spanning the gap. The DNA of the CDR3 is TGTGCCAGCAGCTTCGGGACTGTAAGTACGACTGAAGCTTTCTTT. Its protein product is CASSFGTVSTTEAFF.